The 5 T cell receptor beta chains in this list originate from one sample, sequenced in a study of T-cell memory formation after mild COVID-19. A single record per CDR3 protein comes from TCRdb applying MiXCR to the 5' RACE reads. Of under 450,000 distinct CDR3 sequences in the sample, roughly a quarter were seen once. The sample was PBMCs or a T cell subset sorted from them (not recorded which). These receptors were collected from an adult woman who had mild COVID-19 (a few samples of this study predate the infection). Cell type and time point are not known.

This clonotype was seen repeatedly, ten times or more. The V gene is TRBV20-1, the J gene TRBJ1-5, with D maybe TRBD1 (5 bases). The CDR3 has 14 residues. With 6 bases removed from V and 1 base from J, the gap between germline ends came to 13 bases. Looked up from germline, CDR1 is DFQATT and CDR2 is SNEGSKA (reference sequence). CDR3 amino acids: CSAVRGPSNQPQHF. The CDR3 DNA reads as TGCAGTGCGGTAAGGGGTCCAAGCAATCAGCCCCAGCATTTT.

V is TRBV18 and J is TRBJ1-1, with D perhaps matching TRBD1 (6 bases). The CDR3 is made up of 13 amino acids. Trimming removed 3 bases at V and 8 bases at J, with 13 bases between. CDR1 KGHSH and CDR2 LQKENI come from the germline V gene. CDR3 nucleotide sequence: TGTGCCAGCTCACCCGGGACAAGGATCGAAGCTTTCTTT. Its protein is CASSPGTRIEAFF.

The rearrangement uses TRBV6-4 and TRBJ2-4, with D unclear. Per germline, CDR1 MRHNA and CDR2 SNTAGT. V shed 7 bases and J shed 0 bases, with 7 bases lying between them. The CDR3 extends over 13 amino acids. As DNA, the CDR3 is TGTGCCAGCATGCGACTAGCCAAAAACATTCAGTACTTC. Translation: CASMRLAKNIQYF.

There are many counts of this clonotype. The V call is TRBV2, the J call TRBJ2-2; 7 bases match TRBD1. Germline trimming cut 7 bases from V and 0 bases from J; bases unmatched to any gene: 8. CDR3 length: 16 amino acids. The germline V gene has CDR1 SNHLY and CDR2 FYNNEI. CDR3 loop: CASKRGTAANTGELFF. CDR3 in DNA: TGTGCCAGCAAAAGAGGGACAGCCGCGAACACCGGGGAGCTGTTTTTT.

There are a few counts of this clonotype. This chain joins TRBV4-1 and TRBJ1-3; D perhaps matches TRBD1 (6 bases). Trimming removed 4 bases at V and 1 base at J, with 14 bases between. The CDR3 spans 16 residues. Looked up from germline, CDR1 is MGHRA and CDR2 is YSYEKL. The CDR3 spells CASSRTGSRSGNTIYF. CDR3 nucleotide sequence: TGCGCCAGCAGCCGCACAGGGAGTAGGTCTGGAAACACCATATATTTT.